The 18 T cell receptor beta chains below were found in one sample sequenced in a study of T cells after posttransplantation cyclophosphamide. TCRdb keeps only in-frame clones here, not all; method: immunoSEQ multiplex PCR. The sample lists approximately 50,000 clones, 94% occurring once. Material for sequencing was PBMCs. The receptors stem from a woman aged 25 to 45 in good health and a related stem cell transplant donor.

The chain carries TRBV6-1 and TRBJ2-2; weak D call: TRBD1 (5 bases). This CDR3 is 11 amino acids long. V was pared by 7 bases and J by 5 bases, with 5 bases between. Germline V gene sequence: CDR1 MNHNS, CDR2 SASEGT. The CDR3, as DNA: TGTGCCAGCACAGGGACCGGGGAGCTGTTTTTT. Encoded protein: CASTGTGELFF.

The chain has TRBV19 and TRBJ2-3, with 14 nucleotides matching TRBD2. V shed 5 bases, J shed 4 bases, and the junction held 5 bases outside the gene matches. The CDR3 has 16 residues. Germline lookup yields CDR1 LNHDA and CDR2 SQIVND (reference sequence). Here the CDR3 DNA reads TGTGCCAGTAGTGACCCGACTAGCGGGGGGGCAGATACGCAGTATTTT. Its translation: CASSDPTSGGADTQYF.

V and J are TRBV9 and TRBJ2-7, with TRBD1 matching 10 bases. The V and J ends lost 2 bases and 3 bases, in that order; junction bases with no gene match: 5. From germline, CDR1 is SGDLS and CDR2 YYNGEE. The CDR3 totals 15 residues. Here the CDR3 reads CASSVGTGVLYEQYF. The DNA for the CDR3 is TGTGCCAGCAGCGTGGGGACAGGGGTCCTCTACGAGCAGTACTTC.

The chain joins TRBV4-1 to TRBJ2-2, with 8 nucleotides matching TRBD2. V was pared by 1 base and J by 1 base, with 5 bases of the junction left unmatched. Per germline, CDR1 MGHRA and CDR2 YSYEKL. This CDR3 comprises 17 residues. This CDR3 is CASSQARAGVNTGELFF. The CDR3 nucleotides are TGCGCCAGCAGCCAAGCCCGAGCGGGGGTGAACACCGGGGAGCTGTTTTTT.

This rearrangement joins TRBV30 to TRBJ1-2; D might be TRBD1 (6 bases). CDR1 is GTSNPN and CDR2 is SVGIG in the germline V gene (reference sequence). Trimming pared 1 base from V and 7 bases from J, leaving 10 bases between. The CDR3 runs 12 residues. The CDR3 loop is CAWSEGTPGYTF. Written as DNA, the CDR3 is TGTGCCTGGAGTGAAGGGACACCTGGCTACACCTTC.

The rearrangement joins TRBV2 to TRBJ2-3, with 7 bases identical to TRBD2. Germline lookup yields CDR1 SNHLY and CDR2 FYNNEI. The trim removed 4 bases at V and 5 bases at J, leaving 9 bases unmatched. This CDR3 spans 15 amino acids. The CDR3 is CASSAHLREEDTQYF. The CDR3 bases are TGTGCCAGCAGTGCTCATCTCCGGGAGGAAGATACGCAGTATTTT.

The rearrangement joins TRBV10-3 to TRBJ1-1, with D possibly being TRBD1 (6 bases). This CDR3 comprises 13 residues. V was cut by 6 bases and J by 3 bases, with 11 bases left in between. The germline CDR1 and CDR2 sequences are ENHRY and SYGVKD. For the CDR3, the DNA is TGTGCCATCAGGAGACAGGTGGACACTGAAGCTTTCTTT. Protein: CAIRRQVDTEAFF.

The chain joins TRBV7-6 to TRBJ2-1; D remains ambiguous. V was trimmed by 3 bases and J by 0 bases, leaving 9 bases between them. In germline, CDR1 is SGHVS, CDR2 FNYEAQ. The CDR3 has 15 amino acids. In nucleotides, the CDR3 is TGTGCCAGCAGCTTTAGACCTAGCTCCTACAATGAGCAGTTCTTC. Translated: CASSFRPSSYNEQFF.

The V gene is TRBV9, the J gene TRBJ1-6, with D possibly matching TRBD1 (6 bases). With 2 bases removed from V and 10 bases from J, the gap between germline ends came to 13 bases. This CDR3 has 14 residues. In germline, CDR1 is SGDLS, CDR2 YYNGEE. In DNA, the CDR3 is TGTGCCAGCAGCGTTTCAGGGGCTCGGTCACCCCTCCACTTT. Amino acids: CASSVSGARSPLHF.

The J gene is TRBJ1-6, the V gene TRBV10-3, with D possibly matching TRBD1 (5 bases). The ends were cut back, 5 bases at V and 4 bases at J, with 12 bases in the middle. The germline V gene encodes CDR1 ENHRY and CDR2 SYGVKD. The CDR3 is 15 residues long. The CDR3 protein is CAISQQDKYNSPLHF. In DNA, the CDR3 is TGTGCCATCAGTCAACAGGACAAGTATAATTCACCCCTCCACTTT.

This clone was detected only once. CDR3 in amino acids: CASSAGGARFTDTQYF. The CDR3 DNA reads as TGTGCCAGCAGCGCCGGGGGGGCTCGATTCACAGATACGCAGTATTTT. The rearrangement links TRBV9 to TRBJ2-3; 8 bases align to TRBD2. This CDR3 region has 16 residues. The germline V gene encodes CDR1 SGDLS and CDR2 YYNGEE. The V and J ends lost 3 bases and 2 bases, in that order; junction bases with no gene match: 8.

V usage is TRBV7-3 and J usage is TRBJ2-7, with 9 positions matching TRBD1. Germline CDR1 reads SGHTA; CDR2 reads FQGTGA. This CDR3 is built from 13 residues. V lost 4 bases, J lost 5 bases, and 3 bases stayed unmatched. CDR3 protein: CASSSTGGNEQYF. The DNA of the CDR3 is TGTGCCAGCAGCTCAACAGGGGGCAACGAGCAGTACTTC.

This chain uses TRBV4-1 with TRBJ2-3, with 10 positions matching TRBD1. The CDR3 spans 15 residues. CDR1 is MGHRA and CDR2 is YSYEKL in the germline V gene. V shed 3 bases, J shed 5 bases, and the junction held 5 bases outside the gene matches. In DNA, the CDR3 is TGCGCCAGCAGCCATGGGGGACAGGGGAAAGATACGCAGTATTTT. Its protein is CASSHGGQGKDTQYF.

The CDR3 protein is CASSVSPTDRGSTDTQYF. The CDR3 bases are TGTGCCAGCAGCGTAAGCCCAACAGACAGGGGCAGCACAGATACGCAGTATTTT. The V gene is TRBV9, the J gene TRBJ2-3; 8 positions agree with TRBD1. The length of the CDR3 is 18 residues. V dropped 1 base and J dropped 0; count of bases not matched to a gene: 10. Germline CDR1 is SGDLS and CDR2 is YYNGEE.

The rearrangement links TRBV5-1 to TRBJ2-7; 13 nucleotides line up with TRBD2. J lost 3 bases, V lost 2 bases, and 2 bases had no gene match. The germline V gene encodes CDR1 SGHRS and CDR2 YFSETQ. CDR3 length: 15 residues. The CDR3 loop reads CASSLGTSGVYEQYF. As DNA, the CDR3 is TGCGCCAGCAGCTTAGGGACTAGCGGGGTCTACGAGCAGTACTTC.

In DNA, the CDR3 is TGTGCTAGTGGTTTGGTCCCTCTAGCGGGTGAGCAGTTCTTC. Translated, it gives CASGLVPLAGEQFF. The rearrangement joins TRBV12-5 to TRBJ2-1, with 8 nucleotides matching TRBD2. The germline gives CDR1 LGHNT, CDR2 FRNRAP. This CDR3 is 14 amino acids long. After removal of 0 bases from V and 9 bases from J, the junction contained 4 bases not matched to a gene.

This chain joins TRBV5-6 and TRBJ1-5; 8 nucleotides match TRBD1. V lost 4 bases to trimming and J lost 5 bases; unmatched junction nucleotides: 8. Looked up from germline, CDR1 is SGHDT and CDR2 is YYEEEE. The CDR3 is 15 amino acids. The CDR3 is CASSKTDRVHQPQHF. The CDR3 nucleotides read TGTGCCAGCAGCAAGACGGACAGGGTACATCAGCCCCAGCATTTT.

V and J are TRBV7-8 and TRBJ2-1, with unresolved D. This CDR3 has 14 residues. The V gene's germline CDR1 is SGHVS and CDR2 FQNEAQ. V dropped 2 bases and J dropped 6 bases, with 11 bases sitting between them. This CDR3 reads CASSLRSPGNEQFF. DNA of the CDR3: TGTGCCAGCAGCTTAAGAAGCCCGGGCAATGAGCAGTTCTTC. The full variable domain, completed using reference TRBV7-8 and TRBJ2-1, is GAGVSQSPRYKVAKRGQDVALRCDPISGHVSLFWYQQALGQGPEFLTYFQNEAQLDKSGLPSDRFFAERPEGSVSTLKIQRTQQEDSAVYLCASSLRSPGNEQFFGPGTRLTVL.